This TCR beta chain derives from a study of OX40 agonist ivuxolimab in advanced cancers. As for the study more broadly: Ivuxolimab was a fully human IgG2 agonistic monoclonal antibody targeting the costimulatory receptor OX40 (CD134). Intravenous ivuxolimab was administered to patients every 2 weeks at six dose levels: 0.01, 0.1, 0.3, 1.5, 3 and 10 mg/kg. The paper reports the monotherapy dose-escalation portion (N of about 47 patients) of the phase I ivuxolimab trial. Prior anti-PD-1, anti-PD-L1 or anti-CTLA-4 therapy was permitted, and about two fifths of dose-escalation patients had received checkpoint inhibitors. In the dose-escalation cohort, 75% to 90% of patients were male, and the mean age was roughly 60 years with a range of roughly 20 to 80. Peripheral TCRbeta sequencing was intended to test whether TCR sequence diversity was altered and clonal T-cell expansion was caused by ivuxolimab. Among the roughly 50 dose-escalation patients, about 19 had hepatocellular carcinoma, around 15 melanoma, 9 renal cell carcinoma and 9 head and neck cancer. Partial responses occurred in three dose-escalation patients: two with cutaneous melanoma and one with hepatocellular carcinoma.

The CDR3 measures 16 amino acids from cysteine to phenylalanine. Only the CDR3 DNA is retained, 48 bases long and in frame from the first base. The germline V gene sets CDR1 to SGDLS and CDR2 to YYNGEE. From V the trimming removes 0 bases and from J it removes 2 bases, while the gene matches leave 6 bases of the junction unaccounted for. Patients with a history of autoimmune disease or receiving systemic immunosuppression were excluded from the trial. Peripheral blood for TCR sequencing was collected from all dose cohorts at baseline, on cycle 4 day 1, and on cycle 7 day 1. Samples were obtained from an open-label, multicenter, first-in-human phase I dose-escalation trial of ivuxolimab. The trial enrolled adults with locally advanced or metastatic head and neck squamous cell, hepatocellular, melanoma or renal cell carcinoma. CD4+ and CD8+ T cells were sorted separately from peripheral blood before TCR sequencing.

A remark on this clone: Its antigen is not yet known. No base qualities exist here, and no much larger clone lies one base off it.

Overall study results and their limits: The antigen specificity of the clonally expanded peripheral T cells was not determined. After ivuxolimab, CD8+ T cells had more expanded clones than CD4+ T cells on average. Low levels of normalized T-cell clonal expansion were also seen in some patients who did not respond. Clonal expansion of both CD4+ and CD8+ blood T cells was observed from baseline to week 6 at doses 0.1 to 3.0 mg/kg. Partial responders in the 0.1-3.0 mg/kg groups had among the lowest normalized peripheral clonal expansion, especially among CD8+ T cells.

For sequencing of the TCRbeta CDR3 region, genomic DNA was extracted from the sorted cells. The immunoSEQ Assay was used to sequence the TCRbeta CDR3 regions. TCRdb mirrors the immuneACCESS table, restricted to in-frame sequences. Some clones are absent from its copies; in checked studies, under half trace to an unresolved V gene, and the reason for the others is unknown. The sample yields under 200,000 clones; approximately 94% were counted once. About 0.3% of the sample goes to the ten largest clones. The sample in question was CD4+ or CD8+ T cells sorted from blood, obtained in a trial of the OX40 agonist ivuxolimab. The rearrangement joined TRBV9 to TRBJ2-3, and TRBD2 aligns with 7 junction nucleotides. The sequence derives from an adult with an advanced solid tumor such as melanoma, head and neck, liver or kidney cancer. The DNA sequence is given as TGTGCCAGCAGCGTAGCCGGAGCGGGGAACACAGATACGCAGTATTTT. The encoded protein is CASSVAGAGNTDTQYF.